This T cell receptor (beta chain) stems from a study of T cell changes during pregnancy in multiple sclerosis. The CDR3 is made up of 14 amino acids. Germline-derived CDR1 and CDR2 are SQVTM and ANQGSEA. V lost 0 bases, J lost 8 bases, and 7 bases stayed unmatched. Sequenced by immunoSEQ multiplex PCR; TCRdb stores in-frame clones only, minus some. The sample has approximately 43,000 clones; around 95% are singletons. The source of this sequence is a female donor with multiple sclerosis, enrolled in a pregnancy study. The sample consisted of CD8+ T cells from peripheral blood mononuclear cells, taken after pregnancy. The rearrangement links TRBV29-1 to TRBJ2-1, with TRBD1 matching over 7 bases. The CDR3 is CSVEDLGQSYEQFF. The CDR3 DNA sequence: TGCAGCGTTGAAGACTTGGGACAGAGCTATGAGCAGTTCTTC.